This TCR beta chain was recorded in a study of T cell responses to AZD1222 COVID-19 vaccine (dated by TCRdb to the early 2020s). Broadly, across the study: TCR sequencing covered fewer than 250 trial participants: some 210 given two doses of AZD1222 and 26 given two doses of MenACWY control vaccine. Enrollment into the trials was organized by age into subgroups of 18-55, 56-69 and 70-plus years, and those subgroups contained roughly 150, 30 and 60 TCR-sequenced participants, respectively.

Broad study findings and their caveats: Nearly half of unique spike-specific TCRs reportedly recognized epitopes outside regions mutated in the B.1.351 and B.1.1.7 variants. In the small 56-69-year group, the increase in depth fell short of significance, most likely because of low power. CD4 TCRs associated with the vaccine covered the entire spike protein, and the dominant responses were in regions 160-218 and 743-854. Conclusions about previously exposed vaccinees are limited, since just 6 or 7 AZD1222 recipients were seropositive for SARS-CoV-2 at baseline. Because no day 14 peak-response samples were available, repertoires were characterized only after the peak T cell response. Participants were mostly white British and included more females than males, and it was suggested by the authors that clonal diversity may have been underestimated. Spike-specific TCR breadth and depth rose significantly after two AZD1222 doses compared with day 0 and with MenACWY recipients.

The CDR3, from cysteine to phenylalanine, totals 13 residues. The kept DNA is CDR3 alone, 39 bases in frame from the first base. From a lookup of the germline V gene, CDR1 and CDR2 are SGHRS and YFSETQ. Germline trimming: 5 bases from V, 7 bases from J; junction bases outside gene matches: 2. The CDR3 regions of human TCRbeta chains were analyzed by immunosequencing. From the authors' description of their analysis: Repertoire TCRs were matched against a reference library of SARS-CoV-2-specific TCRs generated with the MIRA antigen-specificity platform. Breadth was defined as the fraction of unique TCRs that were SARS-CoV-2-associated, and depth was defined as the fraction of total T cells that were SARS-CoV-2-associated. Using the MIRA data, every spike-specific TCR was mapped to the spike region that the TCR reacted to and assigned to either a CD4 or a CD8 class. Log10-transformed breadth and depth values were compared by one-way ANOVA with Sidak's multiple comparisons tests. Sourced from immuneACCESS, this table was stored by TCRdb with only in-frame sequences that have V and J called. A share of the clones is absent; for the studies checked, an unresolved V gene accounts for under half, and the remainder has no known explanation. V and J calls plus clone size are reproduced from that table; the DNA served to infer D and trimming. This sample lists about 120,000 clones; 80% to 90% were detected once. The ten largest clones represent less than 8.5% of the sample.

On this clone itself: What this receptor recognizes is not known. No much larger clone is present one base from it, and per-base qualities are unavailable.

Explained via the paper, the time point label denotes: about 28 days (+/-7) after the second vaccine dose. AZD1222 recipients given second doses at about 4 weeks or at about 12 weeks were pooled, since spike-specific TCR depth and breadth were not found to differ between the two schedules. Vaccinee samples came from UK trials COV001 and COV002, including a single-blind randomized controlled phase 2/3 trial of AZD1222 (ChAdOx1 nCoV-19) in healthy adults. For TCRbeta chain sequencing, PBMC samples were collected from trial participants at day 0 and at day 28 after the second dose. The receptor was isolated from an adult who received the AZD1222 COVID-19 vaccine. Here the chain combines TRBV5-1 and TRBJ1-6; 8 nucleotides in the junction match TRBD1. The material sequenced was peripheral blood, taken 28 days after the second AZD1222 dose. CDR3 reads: CASRQGGNSPLHF. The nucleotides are TGCGCCAGCAGACAGGGGGGAAATTCACCCCTCCACTTT.